Here is one T cell receptor (beta chain) with its context. After extraction with the RNeasy kit, 0.5 to 1 ug of the RNA was reverse transcribed using random hexamers. TCRdb reprocessed the immunoSEQ multiplex PCR reads via MiXCR and lists one record per CDR3 protein. The profile shows 50,000 or so distinct CDR3 sequences, over 90% of them singletons. V lost 2 bases, J lost 6 bases, and 8 bases stayed unmatched. This CDR3 spans 14 amino acids. CDR1 GTSNPN and CDR2 SVGIG come from the germline V gene (reference sequence). The entry originates in a study of CD8 T cells in Susac syndrome. The source material was CD8+ T cells from PBMCs. This rearrangement joins TRBV30 to TRBJ2-7, with 9 bases that match TRBD2. The receptor's source is a human donor in good health. The DNA for the CDR3 is TGTGCCTGGAGTTTCATAGCGGGAGTGGGCGAGCAGTACTTC. Translated: CAWSFIAGVGEQYF.